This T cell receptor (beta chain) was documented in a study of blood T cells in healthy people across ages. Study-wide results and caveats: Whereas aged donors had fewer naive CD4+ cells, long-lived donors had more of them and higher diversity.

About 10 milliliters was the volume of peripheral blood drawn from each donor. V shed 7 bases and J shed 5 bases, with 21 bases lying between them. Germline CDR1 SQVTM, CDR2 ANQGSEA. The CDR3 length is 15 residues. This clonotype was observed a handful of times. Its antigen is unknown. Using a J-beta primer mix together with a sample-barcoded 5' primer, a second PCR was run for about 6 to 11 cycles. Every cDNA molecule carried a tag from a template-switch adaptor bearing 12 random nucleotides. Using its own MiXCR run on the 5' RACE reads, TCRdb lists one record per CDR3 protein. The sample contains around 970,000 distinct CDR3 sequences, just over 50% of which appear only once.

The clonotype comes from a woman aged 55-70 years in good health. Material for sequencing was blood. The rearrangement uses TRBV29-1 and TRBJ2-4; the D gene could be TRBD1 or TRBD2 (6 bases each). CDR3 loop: CSALWRRRGENIQYF. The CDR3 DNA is TGCAGCGCCCTTTGGAGGAGGAGGGGGGAAAACATTCAGTACTTC.